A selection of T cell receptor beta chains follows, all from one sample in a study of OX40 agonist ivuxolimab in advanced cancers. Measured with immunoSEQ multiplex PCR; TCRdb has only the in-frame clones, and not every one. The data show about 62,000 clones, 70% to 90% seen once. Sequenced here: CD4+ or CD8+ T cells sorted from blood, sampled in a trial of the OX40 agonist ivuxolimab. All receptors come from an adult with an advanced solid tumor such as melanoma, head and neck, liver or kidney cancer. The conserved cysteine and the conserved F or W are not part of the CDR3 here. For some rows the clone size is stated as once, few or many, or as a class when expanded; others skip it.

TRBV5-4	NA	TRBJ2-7	ASSFRSGGGFSEQY
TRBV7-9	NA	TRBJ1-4	ASSPQGREEKLF
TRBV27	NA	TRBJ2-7	ASGRRESYEQY
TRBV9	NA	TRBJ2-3	ASSVSGITDTQY
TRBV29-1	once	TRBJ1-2	SVEDSGRVYGYT
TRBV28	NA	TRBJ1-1	ASSLLQGEAF
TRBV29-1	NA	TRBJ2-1	SVLQDQLTISYNEQF
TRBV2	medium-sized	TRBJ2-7	ASAPFREQY
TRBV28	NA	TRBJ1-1	ASSLSHRVSEAF
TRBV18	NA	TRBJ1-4	ASSPPGRYVSSNEKLF
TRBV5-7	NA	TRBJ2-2	TSSLGPTNTGELF
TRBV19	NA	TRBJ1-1	ASRHTDSEAF
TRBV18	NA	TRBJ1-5	ASSGQGAGQPQH
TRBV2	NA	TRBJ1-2	ASSMRTGGGYT
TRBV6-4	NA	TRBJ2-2	ASSPFTVNTGELF
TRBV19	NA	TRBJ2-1	ASGGLADSYNEQF
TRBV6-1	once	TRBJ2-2	ASSWTSGNTGELF
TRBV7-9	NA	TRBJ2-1	ASAVSGSLNEQF
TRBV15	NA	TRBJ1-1	ATSRDGGGMNTEAF
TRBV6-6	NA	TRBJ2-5	ASSSTGGAGETQY
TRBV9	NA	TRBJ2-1	ASSVTLGYEQF
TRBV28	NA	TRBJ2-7	ASSLQGPPYEQY
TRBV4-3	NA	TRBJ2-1	ASSQWDTRNEQF
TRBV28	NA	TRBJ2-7	ASSLAGGLSEQY
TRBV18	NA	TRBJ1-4	ASSHKTGTNEKLF